This TCR beta chain stems from a study of blood T cell repertoires in COVID-19. The CDR3 consists of 14 residues. Per germline, CDR1 MDHEN and CDR2 SYDVKM. The V and J ends lost 3 bases and 1 base respectively, with 9 bases between them. TCRdb's table, derived via immunoSEQ multiplex PCR, lists solely in-frame clones and lacks some. The repertoire holds around 300,000 clones, with 75% to 90% as singletons. The specimen was peripheral blood. This sequence was found in a young woman with COVID-19, enrolled during active disease. The V call is TRBV28, the J call TRBJ1-1; D unclear. CDR3 sequence reads: CASSLHGENTEAFF. CDR3 in DNA: TGTGCCAGCAGTTTGCACGGTGAGAACACTGAAGCTTTCTTT.